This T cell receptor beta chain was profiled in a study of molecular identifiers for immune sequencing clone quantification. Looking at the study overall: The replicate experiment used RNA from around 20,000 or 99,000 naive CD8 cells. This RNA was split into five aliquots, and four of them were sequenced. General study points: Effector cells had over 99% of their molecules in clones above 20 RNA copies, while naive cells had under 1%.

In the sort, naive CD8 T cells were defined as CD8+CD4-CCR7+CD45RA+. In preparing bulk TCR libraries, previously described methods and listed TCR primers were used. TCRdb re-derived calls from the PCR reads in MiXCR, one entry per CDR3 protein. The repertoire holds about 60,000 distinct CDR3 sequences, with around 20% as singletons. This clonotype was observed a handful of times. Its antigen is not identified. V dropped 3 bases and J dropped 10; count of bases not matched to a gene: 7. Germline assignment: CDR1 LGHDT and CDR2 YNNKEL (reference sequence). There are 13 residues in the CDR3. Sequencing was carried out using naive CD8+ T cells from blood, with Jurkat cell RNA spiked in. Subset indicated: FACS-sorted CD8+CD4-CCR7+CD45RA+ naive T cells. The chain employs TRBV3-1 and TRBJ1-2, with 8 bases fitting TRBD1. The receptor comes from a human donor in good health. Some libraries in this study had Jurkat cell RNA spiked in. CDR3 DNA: TGTGCCAGCAGCCAGCGGGACAGGTTGTACTACACCTTC. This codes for CASSQRDRLYYTF.